The T cell receptor (beta chain) described here comes from a study of shared clonotypes between healthy human individuals. At the level of the study: The donors, a couple of women and a few men, were aged 18 to 49.

Researchers drew on some 97 million PBMCs for genomic DNA from unsorted samples. Germline-derived CDR1 and CDR2 are MGHDK and SYGVNS. V was pared by 0 bases and J by 6 bases, with 8 bases between. The CDR3 consists of 14 residues. The team ran DNA from unsorted PBMCs on ten immunoSEQ deep assay plates for sequencing. The method was immunoSEQ multiplex PCR; TCRdb's version includes in-frame clones alone and lacks a portion of them. This sample has roughly 500,000 clones, with around 79% found just once. Overall study results and limits: A limitation of the genetic and exposure-history diversity represented arose from few donors.

By its share, this clone is medium-sized (0.01 to 0.1%). Antigen unknown. The clonotype originates from a woman between 40 and 55 years old in good health. Some clones in this sample may be carry-over from other donors' samples. The rearrangement uses TRBV25-1 and TRBJ2-2; tentative D call: TRBD1 (6 bases). Input material: PBMCs. The CDR3: CASSEYEGAGELFF. CDR3 coding DNA: TGTGCCAGCAGTGAATATGAGGGGGCCGGGGAGCTGTTTTTT.